This TCR beta chain was recorded in a study of CD8+ T cells in alopecia areata. CDR1 and CDR2 from the germline V gene are SGDLS and YYNGEE. The V gene lost 0 bases and the J gene lost 0 bases, with 10 bases spanning the gap. The CDR3 has 15 residues. This clone was picked up one time. Its antigen is not identified. The study, taken as a whole, reports: Clonality in lesional scalp, especially alopecia totalis/universalis, exceeded that of normal scalp.

The sequencing template was cDNA reverse transcribed from extracted RNA. Assay used: immunoSEQ multiplex PCR; TCRdb lists only in-frame clones, some missing. The sample has some 200,000 clones, approximately 60% seen once. This rearrangement joins TRBV9 to TRBJ2-7; weak D call: TRBD2 (6 bases). The source of this sequence is a human donor in good health. Source material: CD8+ T cells sorted from blood. CDR3 sequence: CASSVDGGASYEQYF. The CDR3 DNA reads TGTGCCAGCAGCGTAGACGGCGGGGCCTCCTACGAGCAGTACTTC.